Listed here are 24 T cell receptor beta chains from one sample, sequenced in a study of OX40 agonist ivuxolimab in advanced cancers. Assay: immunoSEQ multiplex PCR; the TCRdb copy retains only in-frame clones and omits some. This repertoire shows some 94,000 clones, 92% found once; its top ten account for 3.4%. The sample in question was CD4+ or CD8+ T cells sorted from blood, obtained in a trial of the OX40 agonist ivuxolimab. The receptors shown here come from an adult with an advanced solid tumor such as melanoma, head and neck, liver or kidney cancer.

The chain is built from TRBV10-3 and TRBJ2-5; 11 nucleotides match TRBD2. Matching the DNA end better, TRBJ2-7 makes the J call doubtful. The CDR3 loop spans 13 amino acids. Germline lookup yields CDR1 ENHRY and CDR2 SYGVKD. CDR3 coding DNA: TGTGCCACCCAGCTAGCGGGAGGCTACGAGCAGTACTTC. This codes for CATQLAGGYEQYF.

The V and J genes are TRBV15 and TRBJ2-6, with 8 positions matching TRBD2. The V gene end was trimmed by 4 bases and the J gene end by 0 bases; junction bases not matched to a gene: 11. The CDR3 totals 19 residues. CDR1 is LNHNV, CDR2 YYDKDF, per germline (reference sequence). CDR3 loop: CATSTRGGQRNSGANVLTF. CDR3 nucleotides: TGTGCCACCAGCACTCGGGGGGGGCAACGAAACTCTGGGGCCAACGTCCTGACTTTC. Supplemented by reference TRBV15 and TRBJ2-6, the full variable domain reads DAMVIQNPRYQVTQFGKPVTLSCSQTLNHNVMYWYQQKSSQAPKLLFHYYDKDFNNEADTPDNFQSRRPNTSFCFLDIRSPGLGDTAMYLCATSTRGGQRNSGANVLTFGAGSRLTVL.

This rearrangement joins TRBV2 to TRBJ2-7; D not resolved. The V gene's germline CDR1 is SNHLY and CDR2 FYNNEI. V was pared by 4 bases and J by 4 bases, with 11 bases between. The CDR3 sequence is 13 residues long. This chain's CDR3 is CASSVGFSYEQYF. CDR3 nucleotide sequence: TGTGCCAGCAGTGTGGGCTTTTCTTACGAGCAGTACTTC.

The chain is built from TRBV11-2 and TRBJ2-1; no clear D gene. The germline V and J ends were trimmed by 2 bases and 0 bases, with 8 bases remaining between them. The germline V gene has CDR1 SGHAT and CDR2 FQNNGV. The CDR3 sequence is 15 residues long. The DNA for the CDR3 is TGTGCCAGCAGCTTAAAGGTGAGCTCCTACAATGAGCAGTTCTTC. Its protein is CASSLKVSSYNEQFF.

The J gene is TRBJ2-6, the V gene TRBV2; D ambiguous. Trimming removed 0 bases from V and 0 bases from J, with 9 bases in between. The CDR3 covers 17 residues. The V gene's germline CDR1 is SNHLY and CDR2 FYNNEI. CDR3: CASSEAGYASGANVLTF. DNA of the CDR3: TGTGCCAGCAGTGAAGCGGGGTACGCCTCTGGGGCCAACGTCCTGACTTTC.

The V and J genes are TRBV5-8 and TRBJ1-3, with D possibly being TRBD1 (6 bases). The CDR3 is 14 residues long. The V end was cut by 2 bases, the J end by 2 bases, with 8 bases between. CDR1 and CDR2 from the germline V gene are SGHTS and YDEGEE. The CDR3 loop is CASSFAGAGNTIYF. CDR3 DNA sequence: TGTGCCAGCAGCTTTGCAGGGGCTGGAAACACCATATATTTT.

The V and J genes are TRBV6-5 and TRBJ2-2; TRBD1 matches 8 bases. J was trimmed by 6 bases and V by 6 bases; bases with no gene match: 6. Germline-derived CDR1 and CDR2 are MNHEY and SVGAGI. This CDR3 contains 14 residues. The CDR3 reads CASSQGALAGELFF. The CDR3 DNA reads TGTGCCAGCAGCCAGGGGGCCCTCGCCGGGGAGCTGTTTTTT.

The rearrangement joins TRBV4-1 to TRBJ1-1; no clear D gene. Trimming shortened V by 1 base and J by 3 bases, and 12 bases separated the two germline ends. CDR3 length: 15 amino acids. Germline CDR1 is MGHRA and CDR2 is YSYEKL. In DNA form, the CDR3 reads TGCGCCAGCAGCCAAGTGAGTCGGGAGGACACTGAAGCTTTCTTT. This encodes CASSQVSREDTEAFF.

The DNA of the CDR3 is TGTGCCAGCAGCCCCGGATTTCTGTTCGAGCAGTACTTC. It yields the protein CASSPGFLFEQYF. The rearrangement uses TRBV6-6 and TRBJ2-7; no reliable D call. Germline V CDR1 and CDR2: MNHNY, SVGAGI (reference sequence). The CDR3 spans 13 residues. V was trimmed by 6 bases and J by 6 bases, leaving 15 bases between them.

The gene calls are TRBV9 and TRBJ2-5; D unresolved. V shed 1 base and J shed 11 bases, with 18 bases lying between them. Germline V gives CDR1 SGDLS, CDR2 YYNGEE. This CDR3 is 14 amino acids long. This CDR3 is CASSVIDNPREQYF. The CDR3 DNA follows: TGTGCCAGCAGCGTAATCGACAACCCTAGAGAGCAGTACTTC.

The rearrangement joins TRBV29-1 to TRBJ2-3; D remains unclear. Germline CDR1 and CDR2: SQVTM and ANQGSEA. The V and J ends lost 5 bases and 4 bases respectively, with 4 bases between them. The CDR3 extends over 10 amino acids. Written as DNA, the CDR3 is TGCAGCGTTTTTGCAGATACGCAGTATTTT. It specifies CSVFADTQYF.

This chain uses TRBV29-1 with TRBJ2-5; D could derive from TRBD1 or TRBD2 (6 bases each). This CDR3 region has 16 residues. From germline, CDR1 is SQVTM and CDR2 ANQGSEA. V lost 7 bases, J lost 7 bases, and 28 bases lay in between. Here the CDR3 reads CSAMLSTGADLGTQYF. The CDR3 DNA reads TGCAGCGCCATGCTATCAACGGGGGCTGACTTAGGGACCCAGTACTTC. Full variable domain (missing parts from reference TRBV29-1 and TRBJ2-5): SAVISQKPSRDICQRGTSLTIQCQVDSQVTMMFWYRQQPGQSLTLIATANQGSEATYESGFVIDKFPISRPNLTFSTLTVSNMSPEDSSIYLCSAMLSTGADLGTQYFGPGTRLLVL.

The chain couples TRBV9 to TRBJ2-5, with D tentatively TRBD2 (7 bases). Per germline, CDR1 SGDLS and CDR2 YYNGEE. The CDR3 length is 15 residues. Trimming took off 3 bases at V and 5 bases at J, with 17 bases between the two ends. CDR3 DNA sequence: TGTGCCAGCAGCGCCCTAGGGGGGGGCTGGGAGACCCAGTACTTC. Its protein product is CASSALGGGWETQYF.

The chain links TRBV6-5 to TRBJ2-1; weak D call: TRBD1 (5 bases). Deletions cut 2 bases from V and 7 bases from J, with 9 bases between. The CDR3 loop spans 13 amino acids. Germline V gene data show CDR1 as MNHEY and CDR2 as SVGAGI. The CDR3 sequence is CASSYDSTNEQFF. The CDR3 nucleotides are TGTGCCAGCAGTTACGACAGCACGAATGAGCAGTTCTTC.

In DNA form, the CDR3 reads TGTGCCAGCAGCGTAGACGAGGGCCCCAATGAGCAGTTCTTC. It is translated as CASSVDEGPNEQFF. The J gene is TRBJ2-1, the V gene TRBV9; a weak D match, TRBD2 (5 bases). CDR1 SGDLS and CDR2 YYNGEE come from the germline V gene. V dropped 0 bases and J dropped 6 bases, with 10 bases sitting between them. This CDR3 has 14 amino acids.

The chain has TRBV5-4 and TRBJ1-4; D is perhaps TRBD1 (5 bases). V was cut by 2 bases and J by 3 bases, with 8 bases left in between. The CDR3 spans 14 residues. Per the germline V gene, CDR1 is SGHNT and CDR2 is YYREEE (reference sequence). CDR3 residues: CASSFRGANEKLFF. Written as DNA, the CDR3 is TGTGCCAGCAGCTTTCGGGGGGCTAATGAAAAACTGTTTTTT.

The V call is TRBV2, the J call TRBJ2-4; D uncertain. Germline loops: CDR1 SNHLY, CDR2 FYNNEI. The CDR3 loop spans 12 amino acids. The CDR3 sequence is CAGEEFKNIQYF. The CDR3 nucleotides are TGTGCGGGTGAGGAGTTTAAAAACATTCAGTACTTC.

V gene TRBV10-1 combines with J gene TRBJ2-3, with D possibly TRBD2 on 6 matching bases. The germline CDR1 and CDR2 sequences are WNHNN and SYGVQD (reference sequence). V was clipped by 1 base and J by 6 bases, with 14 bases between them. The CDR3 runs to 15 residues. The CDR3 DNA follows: TGCGCCAGCAGTGAGTTAGACGGGGGAGAGGATACGCAGTATTTT. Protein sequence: CASSELDGGEDTQYF.

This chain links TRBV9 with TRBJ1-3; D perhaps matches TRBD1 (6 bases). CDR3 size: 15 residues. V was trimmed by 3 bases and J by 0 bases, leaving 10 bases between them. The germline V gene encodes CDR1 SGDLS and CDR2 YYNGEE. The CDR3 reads CASSAGQFSGNTIYF. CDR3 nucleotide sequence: TGTGCCAGCAGCGCAGGACAGTTCTCTGGAAACACCATATATTTT.

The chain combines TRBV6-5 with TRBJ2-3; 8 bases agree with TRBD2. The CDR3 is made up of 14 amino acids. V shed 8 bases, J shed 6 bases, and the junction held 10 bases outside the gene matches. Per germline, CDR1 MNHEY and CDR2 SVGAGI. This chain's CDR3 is CASQTSGPGDTQYF. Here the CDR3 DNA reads TGTGCCAGCCAAACTAGCGGCCCCGGGGATACGCAGTATTTT.

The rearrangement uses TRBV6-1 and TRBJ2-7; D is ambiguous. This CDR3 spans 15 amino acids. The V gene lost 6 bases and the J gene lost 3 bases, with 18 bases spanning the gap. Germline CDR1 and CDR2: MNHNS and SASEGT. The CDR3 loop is CASRDEKFDVYEQYF. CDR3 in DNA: TGTGCCAGCAGGGACGAGAAATTTGATGTCTACGAGCAGTACTTC.

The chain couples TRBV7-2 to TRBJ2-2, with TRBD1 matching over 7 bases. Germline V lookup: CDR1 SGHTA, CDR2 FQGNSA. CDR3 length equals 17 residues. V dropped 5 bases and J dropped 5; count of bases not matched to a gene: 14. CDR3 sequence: CASSPRQGMITTGELFF. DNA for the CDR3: TGTGCCAGCAGCCCGCGACAGGGAATGATCACAACCGGGGAGCTGTTTTTT.

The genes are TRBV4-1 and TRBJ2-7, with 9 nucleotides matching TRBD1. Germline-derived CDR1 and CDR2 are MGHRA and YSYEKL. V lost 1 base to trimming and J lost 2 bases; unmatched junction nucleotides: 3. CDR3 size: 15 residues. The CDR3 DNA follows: TGCGCCAGCAGCCAAGTGAACAGGGGGCCCTACGAGCAGTACTTC. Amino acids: CASSQVNRGPYEQYF.

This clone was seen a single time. CDR3 nucleotide sequence: TGTGCCAGCAGTGCCACCGACAATGAGCAGTTCTTC. This sequence encodes CASSATDNEQFF. The rearrangement links TRBV6-5 to TRBJ2-1; D not certain. CDR3 length equals 12 residues. CDR1 MNHEY and CDR2 SVGAGI come from the germline V gene. Deletions cut 5 bases from V and 5 bases from J, with 7 bases between.